The rows below give T cell receptor beta chains drawn from one sample of a study of cytomegalovirus exposure and HLA in healthy donors. Profiled with immunoSEQ multiplex PCR; TCRdb holds only in-frame clones, not every one. The repertoire holds approximately 110,000 clones, with roughly four fifths as singletons. The specimen was PBMCs. Receptors originate from a woman in her fifties or sixties in good health and CMV-seropositive. Both conserved end residues are part of each CDR3. The D gene is left open where the match is weak. Clone size, where shown, is once, few, many, or a class for clones that have expanded.

v_gene	abundance	d_gene	j_gene	CDR3aa	CDR3nt
TRBV11-2	-	-	TRBJ1-1	CASSFSGLAFF	TGTGCCAGCAGCTTTTCAGGGTTAGCTTTCTTT
TRBV18	-	TRBD1	TRBJ1-3	CASSPTGATGNTIYF	TGTGCCAGCTCACCAACAGGGGCTACTGGAAACACCATATATTTT
TRBV7-2	-	-	TRBJ2-7	CASSSVTEQYF	TGTGCCAGCAGCTCAGTCACGGAGCAGTACTTC
TRBV11-3	-	-	TRBJ1-1	CASSFQAYTEAFF	TGTGCCAGCAGCTTTCAGGCGTACACTGAAGCTTTCTTT
TRBV6-6	-	TRBD1	TRBJ2-7	CASSTTSGTGLIGCF	TGTGCCAGCAGCACGACCTCCGGGACAGGGCTGATTGGTTGCTTC
TRBV18	-	TRBD2	TRBJ2-1	CASSPITSGSRGEQFF	TGTGCCAGCTCACCAATTACTAGCGGGAGTCGAGGTGAGCAGTTCTTC
TRBV6-1	-	TRBD2	TRBJ2-5	CASRTSGGAGETQYF	TGTGCCAGCCGGACTAGCGGGGGGGCCGGAGAGACCCAGTACTTC
TRBV25-1	-	-	TRBJ1-3	CASSSLTGPRDTIYF	TGTGCCAGCAGTTCCCTGACAGGCCCGCGGGACACCATATATTTT
TRBV30	-	-	TRBJ2-3	CAWSFSSGRQGDTQYF	TGTGCCTGGAGTTTCAGTAGCGGCCGACAGGGAGATACGCAGTATTTT
TRBV4-2	-	TRBD2	TRBJ2-3	CVSSQDWRGGTDTQYF	TGTGTCAGCAGCCAAGATTGGCGGGGGGGCACAGATACGCAGTATTTT
TRBV7-9	few	TRBD2	TRBJ2-1	CASSSVTSGVYNEQFF	TGTGCCAGCAGCTCCGTGACTAGCGGAGTCTACAATGAGCAGTTCTTC
TRBV7-2	-	TRBD2	TRBJ2-5	CASKAGGPKTQYF	TGTGCCAGCAAGGCGGGGGGGCCTAAGACCCAGTACTTC
TRBV4-1	-	-	TRBJ2-1	CASSQELLLAGEQFF	TGCGCCAGCAGCCAGGAACTACTACTAGCTGGTGAGCAGTTCTTC
TRBV7-2	-	TRBD2	TRBJ2-7	CASSWTSGMSEQYF	TGTGCCAGCAGCTGGACTAGCGGGATGAGCGAGCAGTACTTC
TRBV2	-	TRBD2	TRBJ2-1	CASSSLSGRAYNEQFF	TGTGCCAGCAGTTCCCTTAGCGGGAGGGCCTACAATGAGCAGTTCTTC
TRBV7-9	once	-	TRBJ2-7	CASSLVGGGAGSYEQYF	TGTGCCAGCAGCTTAGTAGGAGGGGGCGCTGGGTCCTACGAGCAGTACTTC
TRBV7-9	few	-	TRBJ1-2	CASSLTRTAYYGYTF	TGTGCCAGCAGCTTAACCCGGACAGCCTACTATGGCTACACCTTC
TRBV6-5	once	TRBD2	TRBJ2-7	CASSLNTSGEQYF	TGTGCCAGCAGCCTAAATACTAGCGGCGAGCAGTACTTC
TRBV4-3	once	-	TRBJ1-2	CASSLNRQGFYGYTF	TGCGCCAGCAGCCTTAATCGCCAGGGGTTCTATGGCTACACCTTC
TRBV9	few	-	TRBJ2-5	CASSGLGGAQTQYF	TGTGCCAGCAGCGGCCTGGGGGGGGCCCAGACCCAGTACTTC
TRBV7-3	-	TRBD2	TRBJ2-3	CASSSPTSGTDTQYF	TGTGCCAGCAGCTCGCCGACTAGCGGAACAGATACGCAGTATTTT
TRBV7-2	-	TRBD2	TRBJ2-1	CASSLSSSGGQNEQFF	TGTGCCAGCAGCTTGAGCTCTAGCGGGGGCCAAAATGAGCAGTTCTTC
TRBV7-9	once	TRBD2	TRBJ2-3	CASSPTSGGADTQYF	TGTGCCAGCAGCCCCACTAGCGGAGGAGCAGATACGCAGTATTTT
TRBV6-4	-	-	TRBJ2-1	CASSLGDWRYNEQFF	TGTGCCAGCAGTCTTGGGGACTGGAGGTACAATGAGCAGTTCTTC
TRBV13	-	-	TRBJ2-3	CASSLDNTDTQYF	TGTGCCAGCAGCTTGGACAACACAGATACGCAGTATTTT
TRBV30	-	-	TRBJ2-7	CAWTSGKEEQYF	TGTGCCTGGACGTCAGGGAAAGAGGAGCAGTACTTC
TRBV18	-	-	TRBJ2-5	CASSIIEVSETQYF	TGTGCCAGCTCCATAATCGAGGTGTCAGAGACCCAGTACTTC
TRBV7-2	-	-	TRBJ2-3	CASSPNPRVDTQYF	TGTGCCAGCAGCCCGAACCCCAGGGTGGATACGCAGTATTTT
TRBV5-1	-	TRBD1	TRBJ2-3	CASSIGQGVPDTQYF	TGCGCCAGCAGCATAGGACAGGGGGTTCCAGATACGCAGTATTTT
TRBV5-4	-	TRBD2	TRBJ2-7	CASSYQRGHGYEQYF	TGTGCCAGCAGCTATCAGCGGGGCCATGGGTACGAGCAGTACTTC
TRBV11-2	-	-	TRBJ2-5	CASSSWAQETQYF	TGTGCCAGCAGCTCTTGGGCCCAAGAGACCCAGTACTTC
TRBV4-2	few	TRBD2	TRBJ2-1	CASSQDKEAGGHNEQFF	TGTGCCAGCAGCCAAGACAAGGAGGCGGGGGGGCATAATGAGCAGTTCTTC
TRBV2	-	-	TRBJ1-5	CASSQINQPQHF	TGTGCCAGCAGTCAGATCAATCAGCCCCAGCATTTT
TRBV4-2	few	TRBD2	TRBJ2-1	CASSQDMASGVKNEQFF	TGTGCCAGCAGCCAAGATATGGCTAGCGGGGTAAAAAATGAGCAGTTCTTC
TRBV2	-	-	TRBJ2-7	CAGRDFAYEQYF	TGTGCCGGCCGGGACTTCGCCTACGAGCAGTACTTC
TRBV19	-	TRBD2	TRBJ2-1	CASSWTRANNEQFF	TGTGCCAGTAGTTGGACTAGAGCAAACAATGAGCAGTTCTTC
TRBV9	few	TRBD2	TRBJ2-1	CASSGGGLGNEQFF	TGTGCCAGCAGCGGGGGAGGGCTGGGGAATGAGCAGTTCTTC